One sample yielded the 25 T cell receptor beta chains listed below, sequenced in a study of T-cell reconstitution after alpha-beta-depleted transplantation in children. The TCRbeta library was prepared with unique molecular identifiers. Each CDR3 protein is one row after TCRdb ran MiXCR on the PCR reads. The top ten clones hold 30% to 35% of a sample with around 110,000 distinct CDR3 sequences, 10% of them seen once. Here the sequenced sample was PBMCs, taken before TCRalphabeta/CD19-depleted stem cell transplant. The receptors shown here come from a boy younger than 10 with acute lymphoblastic leukemia, due to receive a stem cell transplant.

This clonotype was seen just once. The chain recombines TRBV4-1 with TRBJ2-2, with TRBD2 identical over 9 bases. This CDR3 has 17 amino acids. Germline V CDR1 and CDR2: MGHRA, YSYEKL. V dropped 3 bases and J dropped 3; count of bases not matched to a gene: 8. DNA of the CDR3: TGCGCCAGCAGCCACCCGGCTAGCGGGACGTACACCGGGGAGCTGTTTTTT. It yields the protein CASSHPASGTYTGELFF.

This clonotype was observed at least ten times. The rearrangement uses TRBV20-1 and TRBJ1-6, with unresolved D. This CDR3 comprises 14 residues. Trimming cost V 3 bases and J 8 bases, with 14 bases left between them. Germline lookup yields CDR1 DFQATT and CDR2 SNEGSKA (reference sequence). In DNA form, the CDR3 reads TGCAGTGCTAGTGTCGTGGTCACAGATTCACCCCTCCACTTT. Residues: CSASVVVTDSPLHF.

The chain links TRBV9 to TRBJ1-6; D is unresolved. CDR3 size: 16 residues. Germline V gene sequence: CDR1 SGDLS, CDR2 YYNGEE. V shed 1 base and J shed 0 bases, with 8 bases lying between them. CDR3 in amino acids: CASSVTWSSYNSPLHF. The CDR3 coding sequence is TGTGCCAGCAGCGTAACATGGAGCTCCTATAATTCACCCCTCCACTTT. The whole variable domain, remainder taken from reference TRBV9 and TRBJ1-6, is DSGVTQTPKHLITATGQRVTLRCSPRSGDLSVYWYQQSLDQGLQFLIQYYNGEERAKGNILERFSAQQFPDLHSELNLSSLELGDSALYFCASSVTWSSYNSPLHFGNGTRLTVT.

This chain uses TRBV20-1 with TRBJ2-1; 10 bases match TRBD2. V trimming: 4 bases; J trimming: 10 bases; junction bases outside the gene matches: 4. CDR1 DFQATT and CDR2 SNEGSKA come from the germline V gene (reference sequence). CDR3 length equals 12 residues. The DNA for the CDR3 is TGCAGTGCTAATAGCGGGAGGAGAGAGCAGTTCTTC. Amino acids: CSANSGRREQFF.

This clonotype was counted many times. The rearrangement uses TRBV5-1 and TRBJ2-7; D perhaps matches TRBD2 (6 bases). This CDR3 comprises 14 residues. The ends were cut back, 7 bases at V and 7 bases at J, with 21 bases in the middle. Looked up from germline, CDR1 is SGHRS and CDR2 is YFSETQ. CDR3 region: CASRRDNTLGEQYF. The CDR3 DNA follows: TGCGCCAGCCGGCGGGATAACACACTGGGGGAGCAGTACTTC.

There are many counts of this clonotype. The J gene is TRBJ2-5, the V gene TRBV5-1; D remains unclear. With 0 bases removed from V and 7 bases from J, the gap between germline ends came to 10 bases. The CDR3 extends over 13 amino acids. Germline-derived CDR1 and CDR2 are SGHRS and YFSETQ. Written as DNA, the CDR3 is TGCGCCAGCAGCTTGGTTGGGGAACCGACCCAGTACTTC. This translates into CASSLVGEPTQYF.

This clonotype came up many times. This sequence joins TRBV12-3 or TRBV12-4 and TRBJ2-1, with TRBD2 matching 12 bases. V gave up 4 bases and J gave up 8 bases; unmatched junction bases: 3. The CDR3 contains 14 residues. The CDR3 loop is CASSSSGRGYEQFF. CDR3 DNA sequence: TGTGCCAGCAGTTCTAGCGGGAGGGGCTATGAGCAGTTCTTC.

This sequence joins TRBV11-1 and TRBJ2-3; D possibly matches TRBD1 or TRBD2 (5 bases each). Trimming took 4 bases from V and 3 from J, leaving 14 bases between them. Per germline, CDR1 SGHAT and CDR2 FQDESV (reference sequence). The CDR3 is 15 residues long. The CDR3 DNA sequence: TGTGCCAGCAGCTCCGGGACCCGGGATACAGATACGCAGTATTTT. This codes for CASSSGTRDTDTQYF.

The rearrangement joins TRBV20-1 to TRBJ2-5; unclear D gene. The CDR3 is 14 amino acids. Germline V gene lookup returns CDR1 DFQATT and CDR2 SNEGSKA (reference sequence). The V gene lost 3 bases and the J gene lost 1 base, with 12 bases spanning the gap. The CDR3 sequence: CSARTGWGQETQYF. In DNA form, the CDR3 reads TGCAGTGCTAGGACGGGTTGGGGCCAAGAGACCCAGTACTTC.

The V call is TRBV20-1, the J call TRBJ2-7; TRBD1 matches 8 bases. Unmatched junction bases numbered 7, after V lost 5 bases and J lost 1 base. Germline CDR1 DFQATT, CDR2 SNEGSKA (reference sequence). There are 14 residues in the CDR3. DNA for the CDR3: TGCAGTGCTGGAAGGACAGGGAGATCCTACGAGCAGTACTTC. Translating it yields CSAGRTGRSYEQYF.

This clonotype came up a few times. V usage is TRBV18 and J usage is TRBJ1-2; D unresolved. Germline CDR1 is KGHSH and CDR2 is LQKENI. The CDR3 has 15 amino acids. V lost 2 bases and J 4 bases, leaving 14 bases between the germline ends. This chain's CDR3 is CASSPETTSGYGYTF. CDR3 in DNA: TGTGCCAGCTCACCAGAGACAACCTCCGGCTATGGCTACACCTTC.

This clonotype was seen many times. This chain uses TRBV6-1 with TRBJ2-7, with a tentative D call TRBD2 (6 bases). Germline values: CDR1 MNHNS, CDR2 SASEGT. V lost 7 bases, J lost 0 bases, and 13 bases lay in between. There are 14 residues in the CDR3. This chain's CDR3 is CASIPRETSYEQYF. The CDR3 region has the DNA TGTGCCAGCATTCCCCGGGAGACCTCCTACGAGCAGTACTTC.

This sequence joins TRBV28 and TRBJ1-4; D is unclear. V was shortened by 1 base and J by 3 bases, with 12 bases between the two germline ends. CDR3 length: 16 amino acids. The germline V gene encodes CDR1 MDHEN and CDR2 SYDVKM. CDR3 bases: TGTGCCAGCAGTTTATACACCAGTGGCGCTAATGAAAAACTGTTTTTT. Translated, it gives CASSLYTSGANEKLFF. The full variable domain, rest sourced from reference TRBV28 and TRBJ1-4, is DVKVTQSSRYLVKRTGEKVFLECVQDMDHENMFWYRQDPGLGLRLIYFSYDVKMKEKGDIPEGYSVSREKKERFSLILESASTNQTSMYLCASSLYTSGANEKLFFGSGTQLSVL.

This clonotype came up many times. The chain employs TRBV5-1 and TRBJ2-1; no definite D call. The V and J ends lost 0 bases and 12 bases respectively, with 13 bases between them. CDR1 SGHRS and CDR2 YFSETQ come from the germline V gene. The CDR3 length is 13 residues. In DNA, the CDR3 is TGCGCCAGCAGCTTGGGGTCAGCTCCGGCGCAGTTCTTC. Amino acid sequence: CASSLGSAPAQFF.

This clonotype occurred many times. The rearrangement joins TRBV12-3 or TRBV12-4 to TRBJ2-2; TRBD1 is a possible D gene (5 bases). The length of the CDR3 is 18 residues. Trimming left V 6 bases short and J 6 bases short, with 26 bases between. The CDR3 reads CASRDTTARRTVAGELFF. CDR3 nucleotides: TGTGCCAGCAGGGACACCACGGCGAGAAGAACTGTCGCCGGGGAGCTGTTTTTT.

This clonotype was seen a few times. This chain connects TRBV20-1 to TRBJ1-1; a weak D match, TRBD1 (6 bases). Trimming took off 3 bases at V and 5 bases at J, with 16 bases between the two ends. The V gene's germline CDR1 is DFQATT and CDR2 SNEGSKA (reference sequence). CDR3 size: 14 residues. The CDR3 reads CSASVTGFRTEAFF. The CDR3 nucleotides read TGCAGTGCTAGTGTCACAGGGTTTAGGACTGAAGCTTTCTTT.

The chain combines TRBV5-6 with TRBJ2-7, with TRBD1 as a possible D gene (5 bases). The CDR3 runs 15 residues. Germline CDR1 reads SGHDT; CDR2 reads YYEEEE. Trimming shortened V by 3 bases and J by 0 bases, and 13 bases separated the two germline ends. DNA of the CDR3: TGTGCCAGCAGCTGGAAGGACACGAGCTCCTACGAGCAGTACTTC. This codes for CASSWKDTSSYEQYF.

This clonotype was recorded at least ten times. The chain couples TRBV12-3 or TRBV12-4 to TRBJ1-2; unclear D gene. The CDR3 has 12 amino acids. V lost 6 bases and J 3 bases, leaving 8 bases between the germline ends. The CDR3 coding sequence is TGTGCCAGCAGCTACAGTCACTATGGCTACACCTTC. This codes for CASSYSHYGYTF.

This clonotype has more than one count but fewer than ten. V is TRBV20-1 and J is TRBJ2-1; D may be TRBD2 (5 bases). Trimming removed 8 bases at V and 4 bases at J, with 18 bases between. In germline, CDR1 is DFQATT, CDR2 SNEGSKA (reference sequence). The CDR3 has 14 amino acids. In nucleotides, the CDR3 is TGCAGTCCATGCGACTACCTTAAGTACAATGAGCAGTTCTTC. Its protein product is CSPCDYLKYNEQFF.

This clonotype was seen ten or more times. The rearrangement links TRBV12-3 or TRBV12-4 to TRBJ1-2; TRBD1 agrees at 10 bases. The length of the CDR3 is 13 residues. Trimming cost V 5 bases and J 8 bases; bases outside gene matches: 5. The CDR3 nucleotides read TGTGCCAGCAGTAGCGACAGGGGGCGCGGCTACACCTTC. The encoded protein is CASSSDRGRGYTF.

V is TRBV18 and J is TRBJ1-3; TRBD1 might be the D (5 bases). CDR1 and CDR2 from the germline V gene are KGHSH and LQKENI. Trimming shortened V by 2 bases and J by 0 bases, and 11 bases separated the two germline ends. The CDR3 sequence is 16 residues long. The CDR3 protein is CASSPGTDHSGNTIYF. CDR3 coding DNA: TGTGCCAGCTCACCAGGGACGGATCACTCTGGAAACACCATATATTTT.

The rearrangement uses TRBV5-6 and TRBJ1-2; D may be TRBD1 (5 bases). This CDR3 has 14 residues. The germline V gene has CDR1 SGHDT and CDR2 YYEEEE. Trimming stripped 1 base from V and 8 bases from J, with 15 bases between. The CDR3 DNA follows: TGTGCCAGCAGCTTGACCGGGACCACTATGGGCTACACCTTC. Amino acid sequence: CASSLTGTTMGYTF. Together with reference TRBV5-6 and TRBJ1-2, the CDR3 gives the full variable domain: DAGVTQSPTHLIKTRGQQVTLRCSPKSGHDTVSWYQQALGQGPQFIFQYYEEEERQRGNFPDRFSGHQFPNYSSELNVNALLLGDSALYLCASSLTGTTMGYTFGSGTRLTVV.

The DNA of the CDR3 is TGTGCCAGCCTCGGAGGTGGTGGCAAAAACATTCAGTACTTC. It translates to CASLGGGGKNIQYF. The chain joins TRBV7-9 to TRBJ2-4, with D maybe TRBD2 (5 bases). Trimming took off 8 bases at V and 3 bases at J, with 14 bases between the two ends. Germline CDR1 reads SEHNR; CDR2 reads FQNEAQ (reference sequence). The CDR3 is made up of 14 amino acids.

This clonotype was observed at least ten times. CDR3 DNA sequence: TGCAGTGCTCTACAGACAGGGCCTGTCGAGACCCAGTACTTC. Translation gives CSALQTGPVETQYF. The chain links TRBV20-1 to TRBJ2-5; 7 bases map to TRBD1. CDR3 size: 14 residues. Germline-derived CDR1 and CDR2 are DFQATT and SNEGSKA (reference sequence). V shed 5 bases, J shed 5 bases, and the junction held 11 bases outside the gene matches.

CDR3 sequence: CASSLFRDGGYTF. CDR3 nucleotide sequence: TGTGCCAGCAGTCTCTTCAGGGATGGGGGCTACACCTTC. This chain uses TRBV6-1 with TRBJ1-2; the D gene is possibly TRBD1 (5 bases). Trimming cost V 5 bases and J 8 bases, with 15 bases left between them. This CDR3 has 13 amino acids. Germline V gene data show CDR1 as MNHNS and CDR2 as SASEGT.